The clone carrying this TCR beta chain was picked up many times. Investigators profiled TCR beta VDJ and CDR3 from genomic DNA template. TCRdb re-derived calls from the reads in MiXCR, one entry per CDR3 protein. The sample has 160,000 or so distinct CDR3 sequences, about half seen once. This sample is drawn from a study of CD8+CD57+ T cells in acquired aplastic anemia. CD8+CD57+ cell expansion, shown by flow cytometry, had occurred in the patients selected for sequencing. Deletions cut 3 bases from V and 3 bases from J, with 15 bases between. The germline V gene encodes CDR1 SGHKS and CDR2 YYEKEE (reference sequence). The CDR3 is made up of 16 amino acids.

The V and J genes are TRBV5-5 and TRBJ2-2, with D possibly being TRBD2 (5 bases). The receptor was derived from a human donor with aplastic anemia. Sequencing was carried out using sorted CD4+, CD8+, or CD8+CD57+ T cells (not recorded which) from PBMCs. The CDR3 DNA reads as TGTGCCAGCAGCTATATAAAGGGAGTGTACACCGGGGAGCTGTTTTTT. Protein sequence: CASSYIKGVYTGELFF.